Listed here are 9 T cell receptor beta chains from one sample, sequenced in a study of blood T cell repertoires in COVID-19 (dated by TCRdb to the early 2020s). Libraries were built with the immunoSEQ multiplex PCR assay. The clones in this table, taken by TCRdb from immuneACCESS, are in-frame only. Not every clone is retained; where verified, under half of the shortfall comes from an unresolved V gene, and the cause of the rest is unknown. Within this sample are 200,000 to 300,000 clones, with around nine tenths of them counted one time only. The top ten constitute roughly 9.8% of the sample. The sequencing input was peripheral blood. The receptors were sampled from a man aged 40-49 years who had recovered from COVID-19.

This chain links TRBV7-3 with TRBJ2-2; 8 bases agree with TRBD2. The CDR3 has 14 amino acids. Unmatched junction bases numbered 5, after V lost 5 bases and J lost 6 bases. Germline V gene data show CDR1 as SGHTA and CDR2 as FQGTGA. The chain's CDR3 is CASSPGGGPGELFF. DNA for the CDR3: TGTGCCAGCAGCCCCGGGGGGGGGCCCGGGGAGCTGTTTTTT.

This clone was recorded once. This chain joins TRBV30 and TRBJ2-7; TRBD1 matches 9 bases. The V and J ends lost 1 base and 3 bases, in that order; junction bases with no gene match: 7. The germline V gene encodes CDR1 GTSNPN and CDR2 SVGIG (reference sequence). The CDR3 loop spans 15 amino acids. The DNA of the CDR3 is TGTGCCTGGAGTGAGACCGGGACAGGGTTCTACGAGCAGTACTTC. Translated: CAWSETGTGFYEQYF.

This clone was detected only once. The chain uses TRBV21-1 and TRBJ1-4; TRBD1, the D gene given by the table, was not confirmed from the DNA. TRBV21-1 is described as a pseudogene. The CDR3 runs to 16 residues. The CDR3 spells CASSKRRQGTNEKLFF. The CDR3 region has the DNA TGTGCCAGCAGCAAAAGGAGACAGGGAACTAATGAAAAACTGTTTTTT.

V and J are TRBV21-1 and TRBJ2-7; the table names TRBD2, a call not compared with the DNA. TRBV21-1 is designated a pseudogene. The CDR3 consists of 19 residues. The CDR3 nucleotides are TGTGCCAGCAGCACACTCCTAAATCCTAGCGGGGGCCTTACCTACGAGCAGTACTTC. Its protein is CASSTLLNPSGGLTYEQYF.

The CDR3 sequence: CASSPATGTYGYTF. CDR3 sequence (DNA): TGTGCCAGCAGCCCCGCGACAGGGACCTATGGCTACACCTTC. The chain recombines TRBV3-1 (or the pseudogene TRBV3-2) with TRBJ1-2; 7 bases match TRBD1. Germline lookup yields CDR1 LGHDT and CDR2 YNNKEL (reference sequence). J lost 4 bases, V lost 4 bases, and 6 bases had no gene match. CDR3 length: 14 amino acids.

The chain is built from TRBV6-2 or TRBV6-3 and TRBJ2-3; 7 positions match TRBD2. Germline CDR1 reads MNHEY; CDR2 reads SVGEGT. V was clipped by 7 bases and J by 3 bases; unmatched bases: 13. This CDR3 spans 16 amino acids. The CDR3 bases are TGTGCCAGCACCCCGCGGCAAGCGGGGATAACAGATACGCAGTATTTT. Amino acid sequence: CASTPRQAGITDTQYF.

V is TRBV5-4 and J is TRBJ1-1, with TRBD1 identical over 7 bases. J lost 0 bases, V lost 4 bases, and 3 bases had no gene match. CDR1 and CDR2 from the germline V gene are SGHNT and YYREEE (reference sequence). This CDR3 contains 14 residues. The CDR3 nucleotides are TGTGCCAGCAGCCGGGACAGTATGAACACTGAAGCTTTCTTT. Its translation is CASSRDSMNTEAFF.

The chain links TRBV19 to TRBJ1-5, with TRBD1 matching over 12 bases. The CDR3 is made up of 17 amino acids. The germline V gene encodes CDR1 LNHDA and CDR2 SQIVND (reference sequence). J gave up 7 bases and V 5 bases, and 12 bases lay outside the gene matches. The CDR3 region is CASSPRDRGLMSQPQHF. The CDR3 nucleotides are TGTGCCAGTAGTCCTCGGGACAGGGGGCTGATGAGCCAGCCCCAGCATTTT.

This clone was counted between two and nine times. This chain connects TRBV6-2 or TRBV6-3 to TRBJ1-5; TRBD1 matches at 8 bases. The J segment lost 1 base and the V segment lost 6 bases, leaving 8 bases of the junction unmatched. This CDR3 has 16 residues. Per germline, CDR1 MNHEY and CDR2 SVGEGT. In DNA form, the CDR3 reads TGTGCCAGCAGCGACAGGGGTACGAAAAGCAATCAGCCCCAGCATTTT. Translation gives CASSDRGTKSNQPQHF.